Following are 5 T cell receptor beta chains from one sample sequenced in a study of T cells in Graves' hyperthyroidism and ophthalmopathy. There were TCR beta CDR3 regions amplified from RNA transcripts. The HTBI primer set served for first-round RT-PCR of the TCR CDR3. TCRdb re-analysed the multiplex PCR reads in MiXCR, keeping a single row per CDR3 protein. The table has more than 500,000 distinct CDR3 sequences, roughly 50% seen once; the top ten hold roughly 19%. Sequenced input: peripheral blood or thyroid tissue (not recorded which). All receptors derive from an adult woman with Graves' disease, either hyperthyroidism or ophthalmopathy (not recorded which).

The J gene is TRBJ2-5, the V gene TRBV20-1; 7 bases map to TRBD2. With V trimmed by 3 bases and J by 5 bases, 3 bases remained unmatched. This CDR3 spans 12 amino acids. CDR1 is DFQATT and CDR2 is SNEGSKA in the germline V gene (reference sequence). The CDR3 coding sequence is TGCAGTGCTAGCTCGGGAGGTGAGACCCAGTACTTC. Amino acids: CSASSGGETQYF.

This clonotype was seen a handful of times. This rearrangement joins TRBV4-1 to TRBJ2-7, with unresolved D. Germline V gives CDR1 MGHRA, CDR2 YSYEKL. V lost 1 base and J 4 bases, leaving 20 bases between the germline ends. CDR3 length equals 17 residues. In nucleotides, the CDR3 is TGCGCCAGCAGCCAAGCCCCCGGCCGCCAAAATTTTTACGAGCAGTACTTC. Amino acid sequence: CASSQAPGRQNFYEQYF.

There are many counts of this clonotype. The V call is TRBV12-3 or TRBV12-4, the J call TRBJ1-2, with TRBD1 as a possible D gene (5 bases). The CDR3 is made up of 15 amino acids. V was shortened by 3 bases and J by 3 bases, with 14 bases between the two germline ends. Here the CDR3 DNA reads TGTGCCAGCAGTTTGGGGCCCCCCGGTCACTATGGCTACACCTTC. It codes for CASSLGPPGHYGYTF.

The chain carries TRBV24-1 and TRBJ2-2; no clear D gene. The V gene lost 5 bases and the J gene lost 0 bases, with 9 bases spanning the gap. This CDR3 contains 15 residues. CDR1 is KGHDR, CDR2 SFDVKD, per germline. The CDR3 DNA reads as TGTGCCACCAGTGCTAGAGTACCGAACACCGGGGAGCTGTTTTTT. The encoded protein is CATSARVPNTGELFF.

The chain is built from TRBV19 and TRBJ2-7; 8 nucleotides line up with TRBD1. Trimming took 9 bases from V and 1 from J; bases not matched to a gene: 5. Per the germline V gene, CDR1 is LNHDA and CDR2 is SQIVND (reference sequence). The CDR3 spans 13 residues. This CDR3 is CASRQGTSYEQYF. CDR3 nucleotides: TGTGCCAGCAGACAGGGGACTTCCTACGAGCAGTACTTC.